This TCR beta chain was retrieved from a study of metastatic and nonmetastatic thyroid tumors (dated by TCRdb to 2020 to 2022). Study-wide context: For patients with malignant and with benign thyroid disease, the researchers compared repertoires between peripheral blood samples and tumor or nodule tissue samples. The investigation overall reported the following: TCR beta diversity was reported as significantly higher in malignant tumors than in benign nodules, in both blood and tumor samples.

The library was produced with PCR. The sequencer was an Illumina HiSeq 4000. The TCR beta-chain CDR3 region of each patient was profiled by high-throughput sequencing. In the authors' own workflow: A classifier to discriminate distant-metastatic papillary thyroid cancer patients was built from CDR3 differences across clinicopathological groups. To measure repertoire diversity the researchers used the Shannon index, while the Morisita-Horn index served to gauge how similar the tumor and blood repertoires were. The raw public reads went through TCRdb reprocessing: fastp at Q25, MiXCR clone calling, in-frame beta chains kept. The V and J calls were not made by the authors but by TCRdb's processing. Recorded for this sample are roughly 30,000 clones; about 15% of them occurred a single time. The ten largest clones add up to under 8.5% of the sample. Before undergoing thyroid surgery, none of the patients had been given any kind of treatment. The study retrospectively analysed patient clinical samples collected from about 2012 to 2019 using T-cell receptor beta sequencing.

V is clipped by 3 bases and J by 3 bases, and the sequence between their germline boundaries is 11 bases long. Including cysteine and phenylalanine, the CDR3 has 13 amino acids. Only CDR3 DNA is held: 39 bases, read in frame from base 1. CDR1 DFQATT and CDR2 SNEGSKA were looked up in the germline V gene (reference sequence). This clone was counted at least ten times. No cognate antigen has been identified for it. No much larger clone exists at a distance of one base, and base qualities are not known. The sequenced sample consisted of blood. The clonotype comes from a female donor with papillary thyroid cancer or a benign thyroid nodule (not recorded which). Some clones in this sample may be carry-over from other donors' samples. This chain is built from TRBV20-1 and TRBJ1-2; TRBD1 is possibly the D segment (6 matching bases). This receptor carries the CDR3 CSASLQGHYGYTF. The nucleotide sequence reads as follows: TGCAGTGCTAGCCTACAGGGTCACTATGGCTACACCTTC.